A selection of T cell receptor beta chains follows, all from one sample in a study of cytomegalovirus exposure and HLA in healthy donors. The data were produced by immunoSEQ multiplex PCR, yet TCRdb's version contains in-frame clones alone and is incomplete. Of some 70,000 clones listed, around 70% are singletons. Material: PBMCs. The source of these receptors is a woman aged 25 to 39 in good health and CMV-seronegative. Each CDR3 is given with its conserved first and last residue. Each record gives: clone size, J gene, D gene, V gene, CDR3 DNA, CDR3 protein. A D gene is named only where the DNA matches it firmly. The size of a clone is reported for some rows only, either as once, few or many, or as a class for expanded clones.

clone_size: -; j_call: TRBJ2-5; d_call: TRBD2; v_call: TRBV29-1; cdr3_nt: TGCAGCGACCCCGAGCGGGGGACCAGCCAAGAGGAGACCCAGTACTTC; cdr3_aa: CSDPERGTSQEETQYF
clone_size: few; j_call: TRBJ1-2; d_call: -; v_call: TRBV30; cdr3_nt: TGTGCCTGGAGTGTACTGACAGACTACACCTTC; cdr3_aa: CAWSVLTDYTF
clone_size: -; j_call: TRBJ1-2; d_call: -; v_call: TRBV18; cdr3_nt: TGTGCCAGCTCACCGGGGGGTTACGGCTACACCTTC; cdr3_aa: CASSPGGYGYTF
clone_size: -; j_call: TRBJ1-2; d_call: -; v_call: TRBV9; cdr3_nt: TGTGCCAGCAGCCTGGGCGGGGACGGGAACTATGGCTACACCTTC; cdr3_aa: CASSLGGDGNYGYTF
clone_size: -; j_call: TRBJ2-4; d_call: -; v_call: TRBV29-1; cdr3_nt: TGCAGCGTTGACGACATAGCCAAAAACATTCAGTACTTC; cdr3_aa: CSVDDIAKNIQYF
clone_size: -; j_call: TRBJ2-5; d_call: TRBD2; v_call: TRBV6-6; cdr3_nt: TGTGCCAGCAGTTCGACTAGCGGGGGGGCGAGAGAGACCCAGTACTTC; cdr3_aa: CASSSTSGGARETQYF
clone_size: once; j_call: TRBJ1-2; d_call: -; v_call: TRBV5-4; cdr3_nt: TGTGCCAGCAGCTTGGGACAGCCCACTACTAACTATGGCTACACCTTC; cdr3_aa: CASSLGQPTTNYGYTF
clone_size: once; j_call: TRBJ2-2; d_call: -; v_call: TRBV7-8; cdr3_nt: TGTGCCAGCAGCTTATCTGAGGGGGAGCTGTTTTTT; cdr3_aa: CASSLSEGELFF
clone_size: -; j_call: TRBJ1-1; d_call: -; v_call: TRBV6-6; cdr3_nt: TGTGCCAGCAGCCCCGTCCGCGGGCGGGACACTGAAGCTTTCTTT; cdr3_aa: CASSPVRGRDTEAFF
clone_size: few; j_call: TRBJ1-1; d_call: -; v_call: TRBV6-1; cdr3_nt: TGTGCCAGCAGAGAGACACGGGAGACTGAAGCTTTCTTT; cdr3_aa: CASRETRETEAFF
clone_size: -; j_call: TRBJ2-2; d_call: -; v_call: TRBV9; cdr3_nt: TGTGCCAGCAGCCCGCGGACAGTCTCCAACACCGGGGAGCTGTTTTTT; cdr3_aa: CASSPRTVSNTGELFF
clone_size: many; j_call: TRBJ2-3; d_call: TRBD2; v_call: TRBV6-4; cdr3_nt: TGTGCCAGCAGTAATTCCGGGGGGTCAGGCACAGATACGCAGTATTTT; cdr3_aa: CASSNSGGSGTDTQYF
clone_size: -; j_call: TRBJ1-1; d_call: TRBD1; v_call: TRBV5-1; cdr3_nt: TGCGCCAGCAGCTTTGGGACAGGGGGCGTCATGAACACTGAAGCTTTCTTT; cdr3_aa: CASSFGTGGVMNTEAFF
clone_size: -; j_call: TRBJ1-5; d_call: -; v_call: TRBV6-4; cdr3_nt: TGTGCCAGCAGTGACCGGGGGGTCCGGGAGCCCCAGCATTTT; cdr3_aa: CASSDRGVREPQHF
clone_size: -; j_call: TRBJ2-1; d_call: -; v_call: TRBV20-1; cdr3_nt: TGCAGTGCGTCTATCAATGAGCAGTTCTTC; cdr3_aa: CSASINEQFF
clone_size: -; j_call: TRBJ1-5; d_call: -; v_call: TRBV15; cdr3_nt: TGTGCCACCAGCAGAGACCGGAGGATTGGGAGTCAGCCCCAGCATTTT; cdr3_aa: CATSRDRRIGSQPQHF
clone_size: -; j_call: TRBJ1-1; d_call: -; v_call: TRBV18; cdr3_nt: TGTGCCAGCTCACCACCGCCAGGGAACACTGAAGCTTTCTTT; cdr3_aa: CASSPPPGNTEAFF
clone_size: -; j_call: TRBJ2-1; d_call: -; v_call: TRBV6-1; cdr3_nt: TGTGCCAGCAGTGAAGGGAGGAGGGGGGGGGATGAGCAGTTCTTC; cdr3_aa: CASSEGRRGGDEQFF
clone_size: few; j_call: TRBJ1-1; d_call: TRBD1; v_call: TRBV2; cdr3_nt: TGTGCCAGCAGTGAAGAAGTAGGGGGCCTTATGAACACTGAAGCTTTCTTT; cdr3_aa: CASSEEVGGLMNTEAFF
clone_size: -; j_call: TRBJ2-4; d_call: -; v_call: TRBV5-1; cdr3_nt: TGCGCCAGCAGCTTGCCTGGCGGGCAAAACATTCAGTACTTC; cdr3_aa: CASSLPGGQNIQYF
clone_size: -; j_call: TRBJ1-3; d_call: -; v_call: TRBV21-1; cdr3_nt: TGTGCCAGCAGCAACCGACAGGGTCATAACTCTGGAAACACCATATATTTT; cdr3_aa: CASSNRQGHNSGNTIYF
clone_size: -; j_call: TRBJ2-3; d_call: -; v_call: TRBV9; cdr3_nt: TGTGCCAGCAGCCCCCAGGCAGATACGCAGTATTTT; cdr3_aa: CASSPQADTQYF
clone_size: few; j_call: TRBJ2-7; d_call: -; v_call: TRBV18; cdr3_nt: TGTGCCAGCTCACAGACATCTACCACCTCCTACGAGCAGTACTTC; cdr3_aa: CASSQTSTTSYEQYF
clone_size: -; j_call: TRBJ2-1; d_call: TRBD1; v_call: TRBV18; cdr3_nt: TGTGCCAGCTCCCTTATACTGACAGGGAGTCGCTCCTACAATGAGCAGTTCTTC; cdr3_aa: CASSLILTGSRSYNEQFF
clone_size: few; j_call: TRBJ2-7; d_call: -; v_call: TRBV4-1; cdr3_nt: TGCGCCAGCAGCCAAGCGAATCGGGGCGAGCAGTACTTC; cdr3_aa: CASSQANRGEQYF
clone_size: -; j_call: TRBJ2-1; d_call: TRBD1; v_call: TRBV30; cdr3_nt: TGTGCCTGGAATCGGGGACAGGGGGATTACAATGAGCAGTTCTTC; cdr3_aa: CAWNRGQGDYNEQFF
clone_size: -; j_call: TRBJ1-2; d_call: -; v_call: TRBV6-5; cdr3_nt: TGTGCCAGCAGCACAGGGAATGGCTACACCTTC; cdr3_aa: CASSTGNGYTF
clone_size: -; j_call: TRBJ1-2; d_call: -; v_call: TRBV4-3; cdr3_nt: TGCGCCAGCAGCCAAGATCGAGCCACAGTGAGCTATGGCTACACCTTC; cdr3_aa: CASSQDRATVSYGYTF
clone_size: few; j_call: TRBJ2-3; d_call: -; v_call: TRBV4-1; cdr3_nt: TGCGCCAGCAGCCAAGAAAACAGGGTCACAGATACGCAGTATTTT; cdr3_aa: CASSQENRVTDTQYF
clone_size: -; j_call: TRBJ2-1; d_call: TRBD2; v_call: TRBV4-2; cdr3_nt: TGTGCCAGCAGCCAAGCACTCTGGCGGGGGGGCAGGGACAATGAGCAGTTCTTC; cdr3_aa: CASSQALWRGGRDNEQFF
clone_size: -; j_call: TRBJ1-1; d_call: -; v_call: TRBV4-3; cdr3_nt: TGCGCCAGCAGCCATACGGACACCTCGAACACTGAAGCTTTCTTT; cdr3_aa: CASSHTDTSNTEAFF
clone_size: -; j_call: TRBJ1-6; d_call: -; v_call: TRBV25-1; cdr3_nt: TGTGCCAGCAGTGAAAGGGGTAGCTATAATTCACCCCTCCACTTT; cdr3_aa: CASSERGSYNSPLHF
clone_size: -; j_call: TRBJ1-2; d_call: TRBD1; v_call: TRBV15; cdr3_nt: TGTGCCACCAGCACCGAAATGAACAGGGGTAGCGGCTACACCTTC; cdr3_aa: CATSTEMNRGSGYTF
clone_size: -; j_call: TRBJ1-6; d_call: -; v_call: TRBV7-9; cdr3_nt: TGTGCCAGCAGCTTACAACTTTATAATTCACCCCTCCACTTT; cdr3_aa: CASSLQLYNSPLHF
clone_size: -; j_call: TRBJ1-2; d_call: TRBD1; v_call: TRBV30; cdr3_nt: TGTGCCTGGAGTAGACAGGGCTATGGCTACACCTTC; cdr3_aa: CAWSRQGYGYTF
clone_size: -; j_call: TRBJ2-3; d_call: -; v_call: TRBV7-8; cdr3_nt: TGTGCCAGCAGGAATCCCAGGGGGGAGTATGACACAGATACGCAGTATTTT; cdr3_aa: CASRNPRGEYDTDTQYF
clone_size: -; j_call: TRBJ1-2; d_call: -; v_call: TRBV9; cdr3_nt: TGTGCCAGCAGCGTAGTTCCCGACAGGCCACAAAGCGGCTACACCTTC; cdr3_aa: CASSVVPDRPQSGYTF
clone_size: -; j_call: TRBJ1-5; d_call: -; v_call: TRBV5-1; cdr3_nt: TGCGCCAGCAGCTTAGCCTTGGGGGGTCCCCAGCATTTT; cdr3_aa: CASSLALGGPQHF
clone_size: few; j_call: TRBJ2-7; d_call: -; v_call: TRBV7-2; cdr3_nt: TGTGCCAGCAGCTTGGACAGTTCGAGCTCCTACGAGCAGTACTTC; cdr3_aa: CASSLDSSSSYEQYF
clone_size: -; j_call: TRBJ1-1; d_call: TRBD1; v_call: TRBV27; cdr3_nt: TGTGCCAGCAGGTCAGGGACAGGGGGCCGGTACACTGAAGCTTTCTTT; cdr3_aa: CASRSGTGGRYTEAFF
clone_size: -; j_call: TRBJ2-3; d_call: -; v_call: TRBV19; cdr3_nt: TGTGCCAGTACTCCCCCCACCCCGTACGGAGGTACGCAGTATTTT; cdr3_aa: CASTPPTPYGGTQYF